This TCR beta chain appears in the sequencing data of a study of tumor-infiltrating lymphocytes in primary liver carcinoma. In regard to this clonotype: Its antigen is currently unknown. At one end, the junction sequence differs from germline, possibly due to a read error.

The germline V gene encodes CDR1 SQVTM and CDR2 ANQGSEA. The CDR3 covers 15 residues. A constant-region primer primed TCR beta cDNA synthesis from 450 to 550 ng of total RNA. For TCR beta, libraries were produced by three nested multiplex PCR rounds using slightly modified ARM-PCR. TRBV1-TRBV30 forward and Cbeta reverse primers drove the first two roughly 10-cycle rounds. Each CDR3 protein is one row after TCRdb ran MiXCR on the multiplex PCR reads. The profile shows under 90,000 distinct CDR3 sequences, approximately 72% of them singletons. Study outcomes and limitations: Tumor samples exhibited a significantly greater top-250-clone fraction than blood samples (p = 0.039). The proportion of top clones found throughout all five tumor regions was only about 7.5-24%.

From unsorted bulk tissue weighing roughly 18-31 mg, DNA and RNA were co-extracted. Tumor regions sampled: superior, inferior, left, right poles, and centre. Tumor samples all exceeded 80% viable tumor cells. The specimen sequenced was liver tumor tissue from sampling region 1. This sample's subset: tumor region T1, superior pole. The receptor was isolated from a man aged 35 to 55 with primary liver carcinoma and hepatitis B virus infection. V usage is TRBV29-1 and J usage is TRBJ2-3, with TRBD1 matching 8 bases. The CDR3 region is CSVGGNRGVPDTQYF. CDR3 nucleotide sequence: TGCAGCGTTGGAGGAAACAGGGGGGTCCCAGATACGCAATATTTT.